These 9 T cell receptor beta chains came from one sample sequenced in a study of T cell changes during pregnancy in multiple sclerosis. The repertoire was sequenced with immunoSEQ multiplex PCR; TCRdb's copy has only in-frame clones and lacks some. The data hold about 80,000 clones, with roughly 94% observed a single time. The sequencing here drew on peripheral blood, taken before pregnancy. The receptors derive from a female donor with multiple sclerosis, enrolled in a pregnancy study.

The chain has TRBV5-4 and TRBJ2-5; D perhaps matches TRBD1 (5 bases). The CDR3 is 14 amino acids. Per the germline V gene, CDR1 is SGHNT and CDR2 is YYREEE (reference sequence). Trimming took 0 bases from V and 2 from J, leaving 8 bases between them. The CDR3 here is CASSLADRQETQYF. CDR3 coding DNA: TGTGCCAGCAGCTTGGCCGACAGACAAGAGACCCAGTACTTC.

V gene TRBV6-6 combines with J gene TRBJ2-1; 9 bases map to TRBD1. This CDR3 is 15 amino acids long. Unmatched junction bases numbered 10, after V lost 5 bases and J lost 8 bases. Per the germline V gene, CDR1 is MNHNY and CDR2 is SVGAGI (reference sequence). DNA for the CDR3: TGTGCCAGCAGTCCTATCGACAGGGGGAGAGATGAGCAGTTCTTC. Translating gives CASSPIDRGRDEQFF.

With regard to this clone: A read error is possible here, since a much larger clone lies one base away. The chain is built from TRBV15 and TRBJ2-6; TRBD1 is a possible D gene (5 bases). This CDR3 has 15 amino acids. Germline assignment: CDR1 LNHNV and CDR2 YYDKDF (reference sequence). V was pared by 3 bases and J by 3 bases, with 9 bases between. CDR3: CATSRDNFGANVLTF. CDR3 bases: TGTGCCACCAGCAGGGACAACTTTGGGGCCAACGTCCTGACTTTC.

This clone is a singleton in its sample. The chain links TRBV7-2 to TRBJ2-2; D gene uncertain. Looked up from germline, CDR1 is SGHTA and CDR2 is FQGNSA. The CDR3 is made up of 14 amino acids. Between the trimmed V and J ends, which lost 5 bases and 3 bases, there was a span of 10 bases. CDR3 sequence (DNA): TGTGCCAGCAGCACTGACTTCTACACCGGGGAGCTGTTTTTT. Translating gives CASSTDFYTGELFF.

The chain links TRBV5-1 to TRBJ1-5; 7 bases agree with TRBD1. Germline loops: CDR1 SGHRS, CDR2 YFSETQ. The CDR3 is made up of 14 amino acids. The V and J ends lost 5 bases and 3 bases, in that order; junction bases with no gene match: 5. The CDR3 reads CASSRDSLNQPQHF. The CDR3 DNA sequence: TGCGCCAGCAGTAGGGACAGCCTCAATCAGCCCCAGCATTTT.

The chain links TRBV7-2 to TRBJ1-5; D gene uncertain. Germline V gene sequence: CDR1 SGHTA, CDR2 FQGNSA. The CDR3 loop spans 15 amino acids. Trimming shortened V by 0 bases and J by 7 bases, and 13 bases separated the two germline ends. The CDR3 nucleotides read TGTGCCAGCAGCTTAGCGCTCGGATCGGGGCAGCCCCAGCATTTT. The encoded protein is CASSLALGSGQPQHF.

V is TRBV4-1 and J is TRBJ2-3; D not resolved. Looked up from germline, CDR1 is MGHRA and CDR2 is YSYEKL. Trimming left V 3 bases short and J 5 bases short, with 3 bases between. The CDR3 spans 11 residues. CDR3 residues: CASSHGDTQYF. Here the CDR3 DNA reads TGCGCCAGCAGCCACGGAGATACGCAGTATTTT.

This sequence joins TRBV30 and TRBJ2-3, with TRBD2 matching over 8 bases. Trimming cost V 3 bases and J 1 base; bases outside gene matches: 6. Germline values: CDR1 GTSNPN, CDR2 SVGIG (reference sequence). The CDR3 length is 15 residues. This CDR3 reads CAWSSRRGGTDTQYF. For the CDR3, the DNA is TGTGCCTGGAGCTCCCGGCGGGGGGGCACAGATACGCAGTATTTT.

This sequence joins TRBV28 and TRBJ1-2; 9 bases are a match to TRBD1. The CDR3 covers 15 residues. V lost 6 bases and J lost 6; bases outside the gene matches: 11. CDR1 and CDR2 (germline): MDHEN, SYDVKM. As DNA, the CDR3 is TGTGCCAGCAGGTTTCAAACAGGGGGCGCCGATGGCTACACCTTC. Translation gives CASRFQTGGADGYTF.